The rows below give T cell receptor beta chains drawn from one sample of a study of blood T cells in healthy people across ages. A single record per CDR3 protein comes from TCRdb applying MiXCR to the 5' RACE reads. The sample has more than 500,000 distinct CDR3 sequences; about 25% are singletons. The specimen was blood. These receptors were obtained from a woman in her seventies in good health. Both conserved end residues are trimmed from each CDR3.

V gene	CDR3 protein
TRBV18	ASYGDTYEETQY
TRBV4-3	ASSQGP
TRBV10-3	AISGAQGASANYGYT
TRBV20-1	SATGTTYTDTQY
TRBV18	ASSKFSGLAGAYEQY
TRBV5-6	ASSLVDQPQH
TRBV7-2	ASSTRQGGHGETQY
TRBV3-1	ASSQQDSRGYT
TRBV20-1	SAVPGGTDTQY
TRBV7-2	ASSLRTQGPGELF
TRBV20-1	SASTQGRWNEQF
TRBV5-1	ASSLGGPGFLSSYNEQF
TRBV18	ASSPTSGDETQY
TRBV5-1	ASSKYGQNTGELF
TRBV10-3	AISESSTGETQY
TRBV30	ARGQANTGELF
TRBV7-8	ASRPWGGGAYQETQY
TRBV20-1	SAGDRYYEQY
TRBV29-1	SALRYQETQY
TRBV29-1	SVVAGGVGNTIY
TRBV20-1	SARRPGSSNQPQH